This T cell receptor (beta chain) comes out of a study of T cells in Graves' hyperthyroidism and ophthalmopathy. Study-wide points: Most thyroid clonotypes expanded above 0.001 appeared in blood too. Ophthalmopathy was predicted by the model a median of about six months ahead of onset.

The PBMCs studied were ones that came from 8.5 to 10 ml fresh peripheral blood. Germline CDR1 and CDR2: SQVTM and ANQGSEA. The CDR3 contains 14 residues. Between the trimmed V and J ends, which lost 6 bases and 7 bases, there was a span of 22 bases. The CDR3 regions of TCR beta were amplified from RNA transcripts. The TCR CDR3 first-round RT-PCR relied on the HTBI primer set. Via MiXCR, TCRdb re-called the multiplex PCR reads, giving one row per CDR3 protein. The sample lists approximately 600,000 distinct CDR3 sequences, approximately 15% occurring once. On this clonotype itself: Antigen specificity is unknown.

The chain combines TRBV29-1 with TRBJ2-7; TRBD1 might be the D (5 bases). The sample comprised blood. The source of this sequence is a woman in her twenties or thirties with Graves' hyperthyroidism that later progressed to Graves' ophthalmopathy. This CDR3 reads CSVPAGGHLGEQYF. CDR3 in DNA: TGCAGCGTCCCCGCCGGTGGACATTTGGGAGAGCAGTACTTC.